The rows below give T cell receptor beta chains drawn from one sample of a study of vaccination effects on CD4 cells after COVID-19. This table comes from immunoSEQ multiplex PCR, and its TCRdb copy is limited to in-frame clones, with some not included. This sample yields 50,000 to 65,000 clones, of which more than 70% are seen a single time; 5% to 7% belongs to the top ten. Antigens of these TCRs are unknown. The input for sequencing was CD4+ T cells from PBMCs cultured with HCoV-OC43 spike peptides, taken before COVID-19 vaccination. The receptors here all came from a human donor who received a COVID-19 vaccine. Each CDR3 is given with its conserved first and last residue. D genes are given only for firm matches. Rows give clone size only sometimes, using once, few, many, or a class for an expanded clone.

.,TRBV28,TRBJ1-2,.,CASLGSYGYTF,TGTGCCAGCTTGGGTAGCTATGGCTACACCTTC
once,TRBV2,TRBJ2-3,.,CASRDRGREDTQYF,TGTGCCAGCAGGGATAGGGGGAGAGAAGATACGCAGTATTTT
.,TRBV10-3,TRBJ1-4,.,CAISNSRVDEKLFF,TGTGCCATCAGTAATAGCAGGGTGGACGAAAAACTGTTTTTT
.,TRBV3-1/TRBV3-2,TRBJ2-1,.,CASSQEFVPEQFF,TGTGCCAGCAGCCAAGAGTTCGTCCCAGAGCAGTTCTTC
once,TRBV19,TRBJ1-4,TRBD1,CASSMGTGPGEKLFF,TGTGCCAGTAGTATGGGGACAGGGCCGGGTGAAAAACTGTTTTTT
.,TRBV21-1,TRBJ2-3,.,CASSKISPVNSTDTQYF,TGTGCCAGCAGCAAAATATCGCCCGTGAATAGCACAGATACGCAGTATTTT
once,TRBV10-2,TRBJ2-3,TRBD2,CASRGLAGGLMGSDTQYF,TGCGCCAGCAGAGGACTAGCGGGGGGGCTTATGGGGTCAGATACGCAGTATTTT
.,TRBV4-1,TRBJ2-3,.,CASSQEWADTQYF,TGCGCCAGCAGCCAAGAATGGGCAGATACGCAGTATTTT
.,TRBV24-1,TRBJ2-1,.,CATSDLLASPGPLEYNEQFF,TGTGCCACCAGTGATCTCCTTGCCTCCCCCGGGCCCCTTGAATACAATGAGCAGTTCTTC
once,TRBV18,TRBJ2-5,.,CASSPGGGETQYF,TGTGCCAGCTCACCAGGGGGCGGTGAGACCCAGTACTTC
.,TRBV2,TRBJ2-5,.,CARRPQETQYF,TGTGCCAGGAGACCCCAAGAGACCCAGTACTTC
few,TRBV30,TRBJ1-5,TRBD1,CAWSDRGFNQPQHF,TGTGCCTGGAGCGACAGGGGGTTCAATCAGCCCCAGCATTTT
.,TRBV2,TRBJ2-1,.,CASSEKGRGPYNEQFF,TGTGCCAGCAGTGAAAAGGGGCGGGGACCCTACAATGAGCAGTTCTTC
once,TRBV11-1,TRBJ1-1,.,CASSLALADTEAFF,TGTGCCAGCAGCTTAGCGCTGGCAGACACTGAAGCTTTCTTT
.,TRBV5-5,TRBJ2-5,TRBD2,CASSPTGRAIQETQYF,TGTGCCAGCAGCCCGACGGGGAGGGCGATCCAAGAGACCCAGTACTTC
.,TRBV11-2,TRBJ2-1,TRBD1,CASSLENFRQGHEQFF,TGTGCCAGCAGCTTAGAAAACTTTCGACAGGGGCATGAGCAGTTCTTC
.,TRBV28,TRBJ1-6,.,CAAGSNHNSPLHF,TGTGCCGCGGGGAGTAACCATAATTCACCCCTCCACTTT
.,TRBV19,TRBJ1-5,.,CASSIDLKGYRQPQHF,TGTGCCAGTAGTATAGATCTTAAGGGTTATCGGCAGCCCCAGCATTTT
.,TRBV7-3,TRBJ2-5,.,CASNPGVNTQETQYF,TGTGCCAGCAATCCCGGGGTGAACACCCAAGAGACCCAGTACTTC
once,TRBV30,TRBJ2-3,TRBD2,CAFSGGRLSTDTQYF,TGTGCCTTTAGCGGGGGGAGACTAAGCACAGATACGCAGTATTTT
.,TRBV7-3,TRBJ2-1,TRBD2,CASSRGGTYNEQFF,TGTGCCAGCAGCCGGGGGGGGACCTACAATGAGCAGTTCTTC
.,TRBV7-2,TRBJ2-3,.,CASSLKGGSQGDTQYF,TGTGCCAGCAGCTTAAAGGGGGGCAGTCAAGGGGATACGCAGTATTTT
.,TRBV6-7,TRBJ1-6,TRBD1,CASRRTGVNSPLHF,TGTGCCAGCAGACGAACAGGGGTAAATTCACCCCTCCACTTT
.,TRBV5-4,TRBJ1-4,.,CASSLKGREKLFF,TGTGCCAGCAGCTTGAAAGGGCGTGAAAAACTGTTTTTT